This T cell receptor beta chain was retrieved from a study of blood T cell repertoires in COVID-19. Study overall: The United States, Italy and Spain supplied acute and convalescent COVID-19 samples.

The CDR3 is 14 amino acids. Trimming took 8 bases from V and 0 from J; bases not matched to a gene: 3. Germline V CDR1 and CDR2: MGHDK, SYGVNS. This clone was seen a handful of times. Assay: immunoSEQ multiplex PCR; the TCRdb copy retains only in-frame clones and omits some. The repertoire includes a few hundred thousand clones, around 87% of them detected once, and roughly 1.9% sits in the top ten. Sample: PBMCs or T cells enriched from blood (not recorded which). The chain employs TRBV25-1 and TRBJ2-2, with TRBD1 matching over 7 bases. The sequence derives from a man aged 40-55 years in a cohort exposed to, infected with or recovered from COVID-19 (not recorded which). CDR3 sequence: CASSGTANTGELFF. For the CDR3, the DNA is TGTGCCAGCTCCGGGACAGCGAACACCGGGGAGCTGTTTTTT.